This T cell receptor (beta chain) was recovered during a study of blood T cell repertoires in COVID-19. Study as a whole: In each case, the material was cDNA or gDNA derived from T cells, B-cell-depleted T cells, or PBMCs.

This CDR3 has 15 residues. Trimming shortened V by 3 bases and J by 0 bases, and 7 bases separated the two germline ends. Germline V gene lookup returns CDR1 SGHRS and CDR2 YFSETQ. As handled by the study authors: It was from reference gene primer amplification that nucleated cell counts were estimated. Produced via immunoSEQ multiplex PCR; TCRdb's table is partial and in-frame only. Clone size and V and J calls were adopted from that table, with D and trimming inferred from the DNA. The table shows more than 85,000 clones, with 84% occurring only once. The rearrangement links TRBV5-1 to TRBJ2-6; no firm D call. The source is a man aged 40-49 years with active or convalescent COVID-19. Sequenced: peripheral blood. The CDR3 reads CASSYDSSGANVLTF. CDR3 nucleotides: TGCGCCAGCAGCTACGACTCCTCTGGGGCCAACGTCCTGACTTTC.